The next 10 T cell receptor beta chains were all read from a single sample in a study of regulatory T cells in long-lasting Graves disease. Combining iRepertoire HTBI primers with Arm-PCR of CDR3 regions, the authors built TCR beta libraries. A single record per CDR3 protein comes from TCRdb applying MiXCR to the multiplex PCR reads. The sample includes approximately 360,000 distinct CDR3 sequences, about 10% of them seen just once. Described time point: newly diagnosed GD, antithyroid drugs for less than 3 months. From RNA extracted from PBMCs, the TCR library was made. Separately, the same data were catalogued under a study of T cells in Graves' hyperthyroidism and ophthalmopathy.

This material consisted of peripheral blood mononuclear cells (PBMCs), taken at new diagnosis, from a patient treated with antithyroid drugs. These receptors were taken from a woman between 18 and 29 years old with Graves disease.

The sample holds many counts of this clonotype. The rearrangement uses TRBV20-1 and TRBJ2-2, with D possibly matching TRBD2 (5 bases). Germline V gives CDR1 DFQATT, CDR2 SNEGSKA (reference sequence). V lost 0 bases to trimming and J lost 0 bases, with 8 bases between them. CDR3 length: 15 residues. Here the CDR3 reads CSARDGGANTGELFF. The CDR3 bases are TGCAGTGCTAGAGATGGAGGAGCGAACACCGGGGAGCTGTTTTTT.

The chain carries TRBV11-3 and TRBJ2-7, with unresolved D. Trimming removed 1 base from V and 0 bases from J, with 7 bases in between. Germline V gives CDR1 SGHNT, CDR2 YENEEA. This CDR3 spans 14 amino acids. CDR3 bases: TGTGCCAGCAGCTTAGGGTACGGCTCCTACGAGCAGTACTTC. Translated: CASSLGYGSYEQYF.

This clonotype was counted at least ten times. The J gene is TRBJ1-2, the V gene TRBV30; unclear D gene. The CDR3 loop spans 13 amino acids. Germline-derived CDR1 and CDR2 are GTSNPN and SVGIG (reference sequence). V lost 0 bases, J lost 6 bases, and 11 bases lay in between. CDR3 sequence reads: CAWSVRDSDGYTF. The CDR3 DNA is TGTGCCTGGAGTGTACGGGATTCGGATGGCTACACCTTC.

The V and J genes are TRBV7-3 and TRBJ2-1; TRBD2 matches 8 bases. Germline CDR1 SGHTA, CDR2 FQGTGA. Germline trimming cut 5 bases from V and 10 bases from J; bases unmatched to any gene: 10. This CDR3 is 14 amino acids long. CDR3 region: CASSETSGLDEQFF. CDR3 nucleotides: TGTGCCAGCAGCGAAACTAGCGGTCTGGACGAGCAGTTCTTC.

This clonotype was counted only a few times. The chain recombines TRBV19 with TRBJ1-2, with D maybe TRBD1 (5 bases). In germline, CDR1 is LNHDA, CDR2 SQIVND (reference sequence). V lost 7 bases and J 0 bases, leaving 15 bases between the germline ends. The CDR3 totals 15 residues. The CDR3 loop reads CASTSSGRANYGYTF. The DNA of the CDR3 is TGTGCCAGTACCTCGTCGGGCAGGGCTAACTATGGCTACACCTTC.

This clonotype occurred a few times. The chain employs TRBV20-1 and TRBJ2-7, with 7 bases identical to TRBD2. Trimming cost V 6 bases and J 4 bases; bases outside gene matches: 9. The CDR3 is 13 residues long. CDR1 is DFQATT, CDR2 SNEGSKA, per germline (reference sequence). The CDR3 spells CSAPSGTFYEQYF. The DNA of the CDR3 is TGCAGTGCCCCAAGCGGGACGTTTTACGAGCAGTACTTC.

This clonotype was recorded at least ten times. The V and J genes are TRBV6-5 and TRBJ2-1, with 7 bases identical to TRBD2. V trimming: 2 bases; J trimming: 7 bases; junction bases outside the gene matches: 8. This CDR3 region has 15 residues. Germline V gives CDR1 MNHEY, CDR2 SVGAGI. This CDR3 is CASSYGLGRGNEQFF. The CDR3 DNA sequence: TGTGCCAGCAGTTACGGTTTGGGGCGGGGGAATGAGCAGTTCTTC.

For this clonotype: A far larger clone lies a single base away; this is likely a read error. The V and J genes are TRBV6-2 or TRBV6-3 and TRBJ1-5; D unclear. The CDR3 runs to 12 residues. In germline, CDR1 is MNHEY, CDR2 SVGEGT. In DNA, the CDR3 is TGTACCAGCAGTAAAGGAAATCAGCCCCAGCATTTT. Translated, it gives CTSSKGNQPQHF.

This clonotype has ten or more counts. This rearrangement joins TRBV3-1 to TRBJ1-5; a weak D match, TRBD1 (5 bases). The CDR3 is 15 amino acids. Trimming took 1 base from V and 2 from J, leaving 9 bases between them. The germline CDR1 and CDR2 sequences are LGHDT and YNNKEL (reference sequence). The CDR3 loop reads CASSQGGRGNQPQHF. The CDR3 nucleotides read TGTGCCAGCAGCCAAGGGGGGAGGGGCAATCAGCCCCAGCATTTT.

This clonotype has at least ten counts. This sequence joins TRBV20-1 and TRBJ2-7; D ambiguous. Germline V CDR1 and CDR2: DFQATT, SNEGSKA (reference sequence). Trimming left V 2 bases short and J 0 bases short, with 14 bases between. The CDR3 length is 15 residues. The CDR3 is CSARPAGLSSYEQYF. In DNA form, the CDR3 reads TGCAGTGCTAGACCTGCCGGCCTCAGCTCCTACGAGCAGTACTTC.